The 30 T cell receptor beta chains given below trace back to one sample, sequenced in a study of blood T cell repertoires in COVID-19 (dated by TCRdb to the early 2020s). Library generation was performed with the immunoSEQ multiplex PCR assay. TCRdb mirrors the immuneACCESS table, restricted to in-frame sequences. Some clones are absent from its copies; in checked studies, under half trace to an unresolved V gene, and the reason for the others is unknown. The sample has around 56,000 clones on record, around 79% of them singletons. Approximately 3% of the sample is taken by the ten largest. The sample consisted of peripheral blood. The source of these receptors is a man aged 55 to 70 with acute or convalescent COVID-19.

V usage is TRBV18 and J usage is TRBJ2-4, with TRBD1 matching over 10 bases. This CDR3 has 18 residues. The V gene's germline CDR1 is KGHSH and CDR2 LQKENI. With V trimmed by 2 bases and J by 1 base, 8 bases remained unmatched. The CDR3 coding sequence is TGTGCCAGCTCACCAGACAGGGGGCGCAGTTCGGCCAAAAACATTCAGTACTTC. This sequence encodes CASSPDRGRSSAKNIQYF.

The rearrangement joins TRBV30 to TRBJ2-3, with D perhaps matching TRBD2 (7 bases). The V end lost 8 bases, the J end lost 4 bases, and 16 bases lay between the germline ends. This CDR3 comprises 13 residues. Looked up from germline, CDR1 is GTSNPN and CDR2 is SVGIG (reference sequence). The CDR3 sequence: CALKGGEADTQYF. CDR3 DNA: TGTGCCCTCAAAGGGGGGGAGGCAGATACGCAGTATTTT.

This chain connects TRBV28 to TRBJ1-1, with D unresolved. The CDR3 contains 13 residues. The V and J ends lost 3 bases and 8 bases respectively, with 13 bases between them. Germline-derived CDR1 and CDR2 are MDHEN and SYDVKM. CDR3 in DNA: TGTGCCAGCAGTTTGACTGCTTTACGAGAAGCTTTCTTT. Residues: CASSLTALREAFF.

This clone is medium-sized in the sample. The chain uses TRBV18 and TRBJ2-7; 8 bases are a match to TRBD2. Per germline, CDR1 KGHSH and CDR2 LQKENI. The CDR3 is 14 amino acids. V shed 3 bases and J 5 bases; nucleotides not matched to a gene: 6. As DNA, the CDR3 is TGTGCCAGCTCACCTACTAGCGGCCAGAACGAGCAGTACTTC. Its translation: CASSPTSGQNEQYF.

This chain uses TRBV19 with TRBJ1-5; D is possibly TRBD1 (6 bases). The CDR3 runs to 14 residues. Germline-derived CDR1 and CDR2 are LNHDA and SQIVND (reference sequence). Trimming took off 1 base at V and 7 bases at J, with 11 bases between the two ends. The CDR3 DNA sequence: TGTGCCAGTAGTATAGGAGGGGGTTGGCAGCCCCAGCATTTT. It encodes CASSIGGGWQPQHF.

The J gene is TRBJ2-1, the V gene TRBV27, with D possibly matching TRBD1 (5 bases). CDR1 and CDR2 from the germline V gene are MNHEY and SMNVEV (reference sequence). V lost 7 bases and J 4 bases, leaving 17 bases between the germline ends. This CDR3 region has 15 residues. The chain's CDR3 is CASTSPVDTYNEQFF. The CDR3 DNA sequence: TGTGCCAGCACCTCCCCGGTGGACACGTACAATGAGCAGTTCTTC.

The chain couples TRBV29-1 to TRBJ1-4; possible D gene TRBD1, 5 bases. V lost 6 bases, J lost 7 bases, and 15 bases lay in between. CDR3 size: 13 residues. Per germline, CDR1 SQVTM and CDR2 ANQGSEA. CDR3 bases: TGCAGCGTCCAAGAAGGGGCTCGTGAAAAACTGTTTTTT. The encoded protein is CSVQEGAREKLFF. Filled out from reference TRBV29-1 and TRBJ1-4, the complete variable domain reads SAVISQKPSRDICQRGTSLTIQCQVDSQVTMMFWYRQQPGQSLTLIATANQGSEATYESGFVIDKFPISRPNLTFSTLTVSNMSPEDSSIYLCSVQEGAREKLFFGSGTQLSVL.

The chain carries TRBV30 and TRBJ1-2; no reliable D call. This CDR3 has 12 residues. The V gene's germline CDR1 is GTSNPN and CDR2 SVGIG (reference sequence). V was shortened by 3 bases and J by 7 bases, with 12 bases between the two germline ends. CDR3 in amino acids: CAWSSRESGYTF. The DNA of the CDR3 is TGTGCCTGGAGCAGTAGGGAGAGTGGCTACACCTTC.

The chain uses TRBV6-5 and TRBJ2-7; D is unresolved. V dropped 6 bases and J dropped 3 bases, with 9 bases sitting between them. CDR1 is MNHEY, CDR2 SVGAGI, per germline. The CDR3 has 12 amino acids. Here the CDR3 reads CASSHRGYEQYF. The CDR3 DNA sequence: TGTGCCAGCAGCCACCGCGGCTACGAGCAGTACTTC.

As regards this clone: One end of the junction fails to match germline, which may point to a read error. The chain joins TRBV7-3 to TRBJ1-3; D unresolved. Germline CDR1 reads SGHTA; CDR2 reads FQGTGA. The CDR3 is 15 residues long. The CDR3 DNA reads TGTGCCAGCAGCCAGTTCTGGCAGACGGGAAATACCATATATTTT. Its protein product is CASSQFWQTGNTIYF.

The genes are TRBV19 and TRBJ2-1, with D possibly TRBD1 on 5 matching bases. The CDR3 spans 17 residues. Trimming took 0 bases from V and 8 from J, leaving 20 bases between them. The germline V gene encodes CDR1 LNHDA and CDR2 SQIVND (reference sequence). CDR3 sequence (DNA): TGTGCCAGTAGTATAGATCAGGGCAAACTTGGTTCGGATGAGCAGTTCTTC. Protein product: CASSIDQGKLGSDEQFF.

In its sample, this clone was seen once. The V call is TRBV27, the J call TRBJ2-3, with a weak D call TRBD1 (5 bases). The CDR3 is 15 residues long. Trimming cost V 3 bases and J 10 bases, with 20 bases left between them. CDR1 is MNHEY, CDR2 SMNVEV, per germline (reference sequence). The CDR3 spells CASSFGRAPEGAQYF. CDR3 DNA: TGTGCCAGCAGTTTTGGCAGGGCACCGGAAGGTGCGCAGTATTTT.

The chain recombines TRBV28 with TRBJ2-2, with a weak D call TRBD1 (6 bases). The CDR3 length is 14 residues. Trimming removed 8 bases from V and 5 bases from J, with 15 bases in between. Germline CDR1 and CDR2: MDHEN and SYDVKM. CDR3 sequence (DNA): TGTGCCAGCCTCTGGGGACACAGAACCGGGGAGCTGTTTTTT. Translating gives CASLWGHRTGELFF.

The J gene is TRBJ2-5, the V gene TRBV12-3 or TRBV12-4; D is perhaps TRBD2 (5 bases). Trimming took 3 bases from V and 5 from J, leaving 10 bases between them. This CDR3 comprises 13 residues. Here the CDR3 reads CASSFQPGETQYF. The CDR3 DNA reads as TGTGCCAGCAGTTTCCAGCCGGGGGAGACCCAGTACTTC.

This sequence joins TRBV5-1 and TRBJ2-1, with 7 bases fitting TRBD1. CDR1 is SGHRS, CDR2 YFSETQ, per germline. V was clipped by 1 base and J by 5 bases; unmatched bases: 6. There are 15 residues in the CDR3. DNA of the CDR3: TGCGCCAGCAGCTTGATAGGGGGCCGGGACAATGAGCAGTTCTTC. The encoded protein is CASSLIGGRDNEQFF.

V is TRBV6-5 and J is TRBJ1-1; the D is unclear. Germline CDR1 is MNHEY and CDR2 is SVGAGI. The CDR3 is 11 residues long. The V end lost 7 bases, the J end lost 2 bases, and 5 bases lay between the germline ends. DNA of the CDR3: TGTGCCAGCACAGGTAACACTGAAGCTTTCTTT. This translates into CASTGNTEAFF.

The chain is built from TRBV15 and TRBJ2-4; D uncertain. The V end was cut by 5 bases, the J end by 7 bases, with 9 bases between. The CDR3 is made up of 12 amino acids. CDR1 LNHNV and CDR2 YYDKDF come from the germline V gene (reference sequence). CDR3 in DNA: TGTGCCACCAGCGGAAACGGGAACATTCAGTACTTC. Its protein is CATSGNGNIQYF.

The genes are TRBV5-4 and TRBJ1-2; the match to TRBD1 covers 8 bases. Trimming took 4 bases from V and 5 from J; bases not matched to a gene: 13. CDR1 SGHNT and CDR2 YYREEE come from the germline V gene (reference sequence). This CDR3 contains 16 residues. CDR3 in amino acids: CASSVPGTGDLYGYTF. For the CDR3, the DNA is TGTGCCAGCAGCGTGCCCGGGACAGGAGATTTGTATGGCTACACCTTC.

The CDR3 sequence is CASSQEARGTDTQYF. The CDR3 nucleotides are TGCGCCAGCAGCCAAGAGGCCAGGGGCACAGATACGCAGTATTTT. This chain connects TRBV4-1 to TRBJ2-3, with a tentative D call TRBD1 (5 bases). Germline CDR1 and CDR2: MGHRA and YSYEKL. Trimming took off 0 bases at V and 1 base at J, with 8 bases between the two ends. The CDR3 contains 15 residues.

As for this clone: At the DNA level, this CDR3 is encoded by other sequences in the same sample as well. This chain links TRBV5-1 with TRBJ2-1; 10 bases fit TRBD2. Losses at the gene ends were 4 bases for V and 0 bases for J; bases not matched to a gene: 4. This CDR3 comprises 16 residues. Germline CDR1 SGHRS, CDR2 YFSETQ. The CDR3 region has the DNA TGCGCCAGCAGCCTGGGACTAGCGAGCTCCTACAATGAGCAGTTCTTC. This codes for CASSLGLASSYNEQFF. The whole variable domain, filled in from reference TRBV5-1 and TRBJ2-1, reads KAGVTQTPRYLIKTRGQQVTLSCSPISGHRSVSWYQQTPGQGLQFLFEYFSETQRNKGNFPGRFSGRQFSNSRSEMNVSTLELGDSALYLCASSLGLASSYNEQFFGPGTRLTVL.

This clone was recorded at least ten times. This chain links TRBV25-1 with TRBJ2-6; tentatively, D is TRBD2 (7 bases). With 1 base removed from V and 3 bases from J, the gap between germline ends came to 13 bases. Per germline, CDR1 MGHDK and CDR2 SYGVNS. The length of the CDR3 is 17 residues. CDR3 region: CASSEFNGGLGANVLTF. The CDR3 DNA is TGTGCCAGCAGTGAATTCAACGGGGGGCTTGGGGCCAACGTCCTGACTTTC.

V gene TRBV18 combines with J gene TRBJ1-1; the D gene is possibly TRBD1 (6 bases). Germline V gene sequence: CDR1 KGHSH, CDR2 LQKENI. The V and J ends lost 3 bases and 0 bases respectively, with 11 bases between them. This CDR3 contains 15 residues. CDR3 nucleotide sequence: TGTGCCAGCTCACCCCCAGGGGCGATGAACACTGAAGCTTTCTTT. It specifies CASSPPGAMNTEAFF.

Turning to this clone: One junction end disagrees with the germline gene, perhaps due to a read error. This chain links TRBV10-3 with TRBJ2-5, with D tentatively TRBD1 (5 bases). CDR1 is ENHRY and CDR2 is SYGVKD in the germline V gene. The CDR3 runs to 14 residues. CDR3 region: CAVRAPPWRETQYF. The DNA for the CDR3 is TGTGCCGTCAGGGCCCCTCCCTGGAGAGAGACCCAGTACTTC.

The chain has TRBV19 and TRBJ2-1; D unresolved. V gave up 4 bases and J gave up 3 bases, with 10 bases separating them. CDR3 length: 14 amino acids. The germline V gene encodes CDR1 LNHDA and CDR2 SQIVND (reference sequence). In DNA, the CDR3 is TGTGCCAGTAGTAATCCGTCCAGCTACAATGAGCAGTTCTTC. It yields the protein CASSNPSSYNEQFF.

This clone was detected a few times. This sequence joins TRBV7-9 and TRBJ2-3, with no clear D. Trimming removed 1 base from V and 6 bases from J, with 5 bases in between. The CDR3 loop spans 12 amino acids. The germline gives CDR1 SEHNR, CDR2 FQNEAQ (reference sequence). The DNA of the CDR3 is TGTGCCAGCAGCTTAGTGTCGGATACGCAGTATTTT. It yields the protein CASSLVSDTQYF.

The chain links TRBV10-3 to TRBJ2-5; TRBD1 might be the D (5 bases). Germline assignment: CDR1 ENHRY and CDR2 SYGVKD. The CDR3 totals 13 residues. V was shortened by 4 bases and J by 3 bases, with 9 bases between the two germline ends. This chain's CDR3 is CAISARVEETQYF. CDR3 nucleotides: TGTGCCATCAGTGCCAGGGTGGAAGAGACCCAGTACTTC.

The gene calls are TRBV5-1 and TRBJ2-5, with D possibly matching TRBD1 (6 bases). The CDR3 contains 16 residues. V was shortened by 2 bases and J by 5 bases, with 19 bases between the two germline ends. Germline values: CDR1 SGHRS, CDR2 YFSETQ. Written as DNA, the CDR3 is TGCGCCAGCAGCTTAGCCGGGACGGACAGTGGGGAGACCCAGTACTTC. Translated: CASSLAGTDSGETQYF.

This clone turned up a few times. As DNA, the CDR3 is TGTGCCAGCAGCCAAGGTCTCAATGAGCAGTTCTTC. Translated, it gives CASSQGLNEQFF. This sequence joins TRBV14 and TRBJ2-1; D is unresolved. The CDR3 loop spans 12 amino acids. V lost 1 base to trimming and J lost 6 bases, with 4 bases between them. The germline CDR1 and CDR2 sequences are SGHDN and FVKESK.

This sequence joins TRBV5-1 and TRBJ2-6; D possibly corresponds to TRBD1 (5 bases). CDR1 is SGHRS, CDR2 YFSETQ, per germline. V lost 4 bases and J lost 0, with 14 bases in between. This CDR3 spans 17 amino acids. The CDR3 protein is CASSTSDSASGANVLTF. DNA for the CDR3: TGCGCCAGCAGCACATCAGACAGCGCCTCTGGGGCCAACGTCCTGACTTTC.

The rearrangement uses TRBV5-1 and TRBJ2-5, with D hard to call. This CDR3 has 13 residues. Germline V gene sequence: CDR1 SGHRS, CDR2 YFSETQ. Trimming left V 1 base short and J 2 bases short, with 6 bases between. CDR3 DNA sequence: TGCGCCAGCAGCTTGTCCCCGCAAGAGACCCAGTACTTC. Amino acids: CASSLSPQETQYF. Full variable domain (missing parts from reference TRBV5-1 and TRBJ2-5): KAGVTQTPRYLIKTRGQQVTLSCSPISGHRSVSWYQQTPGQGLQFLFEYFSETQRNKGNFPGRFSGRQFSNSRSEMNVSTLELGDSALYLCASSLSPQETQYFGPGTRLLVL.